The clone carrying this T cell receptor beta chain is labeled as medium-sized (0.01 to 0.1%). Its cognate antigen is unknown. The record originates from a study of T cell repertoires and leukemia-associated antigens. Study as a whole: Each sample gave roughly 3.3 to 5.0 million effective reads.

The CD3+ T cells first had an overnight rest without serum. The CDR3 length is 13 residues. V lost 5 bases, J lost 11 bases, and 21 bases lay in between. The V gene's germline CDR1 is SQVTM and CDR2 ANQGSEA. Study-level findings and limits: Whether expanded clones are antigen-specific and functional remains untested. The four groups had similar numbers of Vbeta, Jbeta genes and CDR3s.

TCRdb reprocessed the 5' RACE reads via MiXCR and lists one record per CDR3 protein. The sample carries about 11,000 distinct CDR3 sequences, about 42% recorded once. This clonotype was sampled from a female donor in good health. Sequencing was carried out using CD3+ T cells sorted from blood and cultured. V and J are TRBV29-1 and TRBJ1-1; D might be TRBD1 (5 bases). CDR3 loop: CSVFRDQYATAFF. CDR3 bases: TGCAGCGTTTTTAGGGACCAGTACGCCACGGCTTTCTTT.